This section outlines one T cell receptor beta chain sequence together with its context. Profiled with immunoSEQ multiplex PCR; TCRdb holds only in-frame clones, not every one. The sample has about 57,000 clones; around 81% are singletons. Specified time point: pretreatment peripheral blood. For each patient, 1 to 8 samples were obtained, pretreatment and on-treatment. The sample originates from a study of PD-L1 blockade in urothelial cancer. For the study at large: Each blood sample yielded a median of around 150,000 T cells.

Trimming took 1 base from V and 4 from J, leaving 11 bases between them. This CDR3 spans 15 amino acids. The V gene's germline CDR1 is SGHVS and CDR2 FNYEAQ. This chain joins TRBV7-6 and TRBJ1-5; D is possibly TRBD1 (5 bases). The receptor's source is a man aged 65 to 79 with urothelial cancer. Here the sequenced sample was PBMCs, taken around atezolizumab (anti-PD-L1) treatment. The CDR3 region has the DNA TGTGCCAGCAGCTTAGGGGGGGATCCAAATCAGCCCCAGCATTTT. As protein: CASSLGGDPNQPQHF.